The 31 T cell receptor beta chains below were found in one sample sequenced in a study of blood T cell repertoires in COVID-19. Clones were read by immunoSEQ multiplex PCR, and TCRdb kept only the in-frame ones, dropping some. The profile shows almost 400,000 clones, around 87% of them singletons. Specimen: peripheral blood. These receptors were taken from a woman in her fifties or sixties with COVID-19, enrolled during active disease.

This chain joins TRBV27 and TRBJ2-3; D gene ambiguous. This CDR3 is 14 amino acids long. V gave up 4 bases and J gave up 4 bases, with 12 bases separating them. Germline CDR1 and CDR2: MNHEY and SMNVEV (reference sequence). CDR3 coding DNA: TGTGCCAGCAGTTCCCCGACATTAGCAGATACGCAGTATTTT. It is translated as CASSSPTLADTQYF.

This clone was recorded once. The chain is built from TRBV27 and TRBJ2-7, with TRBD2 identical over 15 bases. V shed 2 bases and J 1 base; nucleotides not matched to a gene: 0. This CDR3 has 16 residues. Germline V gives CDR1 MNHEY, CDR2 SMNVEV (reference sequence). The CDR3 DNA is TGTGCCAGCAGTTTAGGGACTAGCGGGGGGTCCTACGAGCAGTACTTC. Its protein product is CASSLGTSGGSYEQYF.

V gene TRBV28 combines with J gene TRBJ2-1; TRBD2 aligns across 12 bases. J gave up 6 bases and V 8 bases, and 5 bases lay outside the gene matches. Per germline, CDR1 MDHEN and CDR2 SYDVKM. The CDR3 length is 14 residues. The CDR3 DNA reads TGTGCCAGCGGAACTAGCGGGGGGATCAATGAGCAGTTCTTC. Amino acids: CASGTSGGINEQFF.

This clone was seen many times. The gene calls are TRBV27 and TRBJ1-5; D not resolved. Between the trimmed V and J ends, which lost 7 bases and 0 bases, there was a span of 10 bases. Germline loops: CDR1 MNHEY, CDR2 SMNVEV (reference sequence). This CDR3 spans 14 amino acids. CDR3 loop: CASMRSYSNQPQHF. The CDR3, as DNA: TGTGCCAGCATGAGGAGTTATAGCAATCAGCCCCAGCATTTT.

Note on this clone: Different DNA sequences within this sample yield the same CDR3. This chain links TRBV18 with TRBJ2-5, with D uncertain. Germline CDR1 KGHSH, CDR2 LQKENI. CDR3 length: 14 residues. Trimming cost V 0 bases and J 5 bases, with 10 bases left between them. The CDR3 DNA reads TGTGCCAGCTCACCACCGTCAGGAAGGGAGACCCAGTACTTC. Protein sequence: CASSPPSGRETQYF.

A single count supports this clone. This chain connects TRBV5-1 to TRBJ2-1; 12 nucleotides agree with TRBD2. There are 15 residues in the CDR3. V gave up 1 base and J gave up 10 bases; unmatched junction bases: 6. Germline-derived CDR1 and CDR2 are SGHRS and YFSETQ. CDR3 protein: CASSLNPSGGAEQFF. Written as DNA, the CDR3 is TGCGCCAGCAGCTTGAATCCTAGCGGGGGGGCGGAGCAGTTCTTC.

The CDR3 DNA is TGCGCCAGCAGTGAGAGGGCTAGCGGCACAGATACGCAGTATTTT. It codes for CASSERASGTDTQYF. V gene TRBV10-1 combines with J gene TRBJ2-3; tentative D call: TRBD2 (6 bases). The ends were cut back, 2 bases at V and 1 base at J, with 10 bases in the middle. The germline V gene encodes CDR1 WNHNN and CDR2 SYGVQD (reference sequence). The CDR3 loop spans 15 amino acids.

The chain joins TRBV5-6 to TRBJ2-2; no definite D call. Per germline, CDR1 SGHDT and CDR2 YYEEEE. V lost 0 bases and J 1 base, leaving 4 bases between the germline ends. The CDR3 runs 14 residues. This chain's CDR3 is CASSLAGNTGELFF. CDR3 coding DNA: TGTGCCAGCAGCTTGGCCGGGAACACCGGGGAGCTGTTTTTT.

This chain connects TRBV18 to TRBJ2-1; D call uncertain. The CDR3 consists of 13 residues. The germline V and J ends were trimmed by 3 bases and 4 bases, with 7 bases remaining between them. CDR1 is KGHSH, CDR2 LQKENI, per germline. DNA of the CDR3: TGTGCCAGCTCACCGCGTGTATACAATGAGCAGTTCTTC. This encodes CASSPRVYNEQFF.

This chain connects TRBV5-4 to TRBJ2-2, with D tentatively TRBD1 (5 bases). This CDR3 has 15 residues. Germline-derived CDR1 and CDR2 are SGHNT and YYREEE (reference sequence). V was clipped by 5 bases and J by 0 bases, with 11 bases between them. The CDR3 is CASRVQAANTGELFF. As DNA, the CDR3 is TGTGCCAGCAGAGTACAGGCTGCGAACACCGGGGAGCTGTTTTTT.

The chain combines TRBV7-6 with TRBJ2-3; D possibly corresponds to TRBD1 (5 bases). This CDR3 region has 15 residues. Trimming took off 2 bases at V and 0 bases at J, with 9 bases between the two ends. The germline V gene encodes CDR1 SGHVS and CDR2 FNYEAQ. The CDR3 loop is CASSLQGSSTDTQYF. As DNA, the CDR3 is TGTGCCAGCAGCTTACAGGGTTCTAGCACAGATACGCAGTATTTT.

In DNA, the CDR3 is TGTGCCAGCAGCCAATACAGGGGGCGCGACACTGAAGCTTTCTTT. Its protein product is CASSQYRGRDTEAFF. The chain has TRBV11-2 and TRBJ1-1, with 9 positions matching TRBD1. This CDR3 region has 15 residues. Per germline, CDR1 SGHAT and CDR2 FQNNGV. V lost 5 bases and J lost 3; bases outside the gene matches: 7.

The rearrangement uses TRBV9 and TRBJ1-2, with TRBD1 identical over 10 bases. Germline CDR1 SGDLS, CDR2 YYNGEE. CDR3 length: 15 amino acids. J lost 2 bases, V lost 4 bases, and 5 bases had no gene match. In nucleotides, the CDR3 is TGTGCCAGCAGCCCTCGACAGGGGGCGAACTATGGCTACACCTTC. It codes for CASSPRQGANYGYTF.

The chain carries TRBV7-3 and TRBJ2-1; 9 positions match TRBD2. After removal of 1 base from V and 6 bases from J, the junction contained 16 bases not matched to a gene. Germline V gene sequence: CDR1 SGHTA, CDR2 FQGTGA. The CDR3 sequence is 19 residues long. The CDR3 DNA reads as TGTGCCAGCAGCTTAAAAGGGACTAGCTGGTTAACTGGGTTCAATGAGCAGTTCTTC. Its protein product is CASSLKGTSWLTGFNEQFF.

V usage is TRBV5-5 and J usage is TRBJ2-7; D not resolved. CDR3 length: 15 amino acids. Germline assignment: CDR1 SGHKS and CDR2 YYEKEE (reference sequence). The V and J ends lost 4 bases and 3 bases respectively, with 17 bases between them. CDR3 coding DNA: TGTGCCAGCAGCCCGACACCAATCCCTTTCTACGAGCAGTACTTC. Encoded protein: CASSPTPIPFYEQYF.

This chain connects TRBV9 to TRBJ2-3; possibly TRBD2 for D (6 bases). There are 14 residues in the CDR3. The germline CDR1 and CDR2 sequences are SGDLS and YYNGEE. V lost 0 bases and J 6 bases, leaving 11 bases between the germline ends. The CDR3: CASSVARGWDTQYF. CDR3 coding DNA: TGTGCCAGCAGCGTAGCCCGGGGGTGGGATACGCAGTATTTT.

V gene TRBV7-2 combines with J gene TRBJ2-7; the D is unclear. The germline V and J ends were trimmed by 1 base and 4 bases, with 11 bases remaining between them. Germline loops: CDR1 SGHTA, CDR2 FQGNSA. CDR3 length: 14 residues. The CDR3 DNA sequence: TGTGCCAGCAGCTTAGGAGCAGTGACTTACGAGCAGTACTTC. Its translation is CASSLGAVTYEQYF.

In this sample, this clone turned up once. The gene calls are TRBV7-3 and TRBJ2-3; maybe TRBD2 (6 bases). CDR1 and CDR2 from the germline V gene are SGHTA and FQGTGA. There are 13 residues in the CDR3. V lost 4 bases, J lost 5 bases, and 10 bases lay in between. CDR3 sequence (DNA): TGTGCCAGCAGCTCCCCGGGACTAGATACGCAGTATTTT. Translating it yields CASSSPGLDTQYF.

The chain has TRBV9 and TRBJ2-7; 7 bases agree with TRBD1. This CDR3 region has 15 residues. The trim removed 0 bases at V and 6 bases at J, leaving 9 bases unmatched. Germline lookup yields CDR1 SGDLS and CDR2 YYNGEE. In DNA form, the CDR3 reads TGTGCCAGCAGCGTAGACGAGGGGGCGAGCTCCGAGCAGTACTTC. Translation gives CASSVDEGASSEQYF.

The chain joins TRBV19 to TRBJ2-7; a weak D match, TRBD2 (5 bases). The CDR3 has 15 residues. Germline CDR1 is LNHDA and CDR2 is SQIVND (reference sequence). Trimming removed 8 bases at V and 0 bases at J, with 17 bases between. The CDR3 coding sequence is TGTGCCAGTGGCAACCCGCGGGTTAACTCCTACGAGCAGTACTTC. Its translation is CASGNPRVNSYEQYF.

This clone was observed once. This chain joins TRBV7-6 and TRBJ1-1, with a tentative D call TRBD1 (6 bases). Trimming removed 3 bases at V and 0 bases at J, with 17 bases between. Per germline, CDR1 SGHVS and CDR2 FNYEAQ. The CDR3 consists of 17 residues. Here the CDR3 reads CASSLGRGFDMNTEAFF. Written as DNA, the CDR3 is TGTGCCAGCAGCTTGGGCAGGGGCTTCGATATGAACACTGAAGCTTTCTTT.

V gene TRBV4-2 combines with J gene TRBJ1-1, with D maybe TRBD1 (6 bases). The CDR3 has 13 amino acids. Per germline, CDR1 LGHNA and CDR2 YNFKEQ. Between the trimmed V and J ends, which lost 5 bases and 3 bases, there was a span of 10 bases. The CDR3 spells CASSRGLDTEAFF. DNA of the CDR3: TGTGCCAGCAGCAGGGGGTTGGACACTGAAGCTTTCTTT.

This clone has just a few counts. The chain joins TRBV2 to TRBJ2-2; 10 positions agree with TRBD2. This CDR3 spans 17 amino acids. Germline lookup yields CDR1 SNHLY and CDR2 FYNNEI. Trimming took 4 bases from V and 5 from J; bases not matched to a gene: 10. The CDR3: CASSGSGTSVGTGELFF. In DNA, the CDR3 is TGTGCCAGCAGTGGATCTGGGACTAGCGTAGGGACCGGGGAGCTGTTTTTT.

This clone was observed once. The chain joins TRBV4-1 to TRBJ2-1; 9 bases match TRBD1. This CDR3 spans 13 amino acids. From germline, CDR1 is MGHRA and CDR2 YSYEKL. J gave up 9 bases and V 4 bases, and 4 bases lay outside the gene matches. For the CDR3, the DNA is TGCGCCAGCAGCCGGGACAGGGCTTTTGAGCAGTTCTTC. Protein: CASSRDRAFEQFF.

This clone was counted a single time. This chain uses TRBV15 with TRBJ2-2; 8 positions agree with TRBD1. The CDR3 spans 14 residues. The germline CDR1 and CDR2 sequences are LNHNV and YYDKDF (reference sequence). The V segment lost 5 bases and the J segment 6 bases; nucleotides outside the gene matches: 5. The CDR3 nucleotides are TGTGCCACCAGCGCACGACAGGGGCCCGGGGAGCTGTTTTTT. Translation: CATSARQGPGELFF. The variable domain in full, completed from reference TRBV15 and TRBJ2-2, reads DAMVIQNPRYQVTQFGKPVTLSCSQTLNHNVMYWYQQKSSQAPKLLFHYYDKDFNNEADTPDNFQSRRPNTSFCFLDIRSPGLGDTAMYLCATSARQGPGELFFGEGSRLTVL.

CDR3 loop: CASSFQRGGVEQYF. Written as DNA, the CDR3 is TGTGCCAGCAGTTTCCAGCGGGGGGGCGTAGAGCAGTACTTC. V usage is TRBV6-5 and J usage is TRBJ2-7, with 10 bases identical to TRBD2. The CDR3 is made up of 14 amino acids. Germline CDR1 and CDR2: MNHEY and SVGAGI. V gave up 4 bases and J gave up 7 bases; unmatched junction bases: 7.

Details on this clone: A read error may explain this, as a much larger clone is one base away. The DNA of the CDR3 is TGTGCCAGCAGCCCTTCCTACGAGCAGTACTTC. Translation gives CASSPSYEQYF. V is TRBV2 and J is TRBJ2-7; D is unresolved. This CDR3 spans 11 amino acids. With 6 bases removed from V and 1 base from J, the gap between germline ends came to 4 bases. Looked up from germline, CDR1 is SNHLY and CDR2 is FYNNEI.

V is TRBV7-9 and J is TRBJ1-1; 8 bases align to TRBD1. This CDR3 has 14 residues. V lost 5 bases to trimming and J lost 1 base; unmatched junction nucleotides: 3. CDR1 SEHNR and CDR2 FQNEAQ come from the germline V gene (reference sequence). CDR3 in amino acids: CASSAGTGNTEAFF. DNA for the CDR3: TGTGCCAGCAGCGCCGGGACAGGGAACACTGAAGCTTTCTTT.

The chain has TRBV7-8 and TRBJ1-6; 10 nucleotides line up with TRBD1. This CDR3 has 16 amino acids. The J segment lost 9 bases and the V segment lost 4 bases, leaving 9 bases of the junction unmatched. The germline gives CDR1 SGHVS, CDR2 FQNEAQ. CDR3 nucleotide sequence: TGTGCCAGCAGCTCGGTACCGGGACAGGGGTTTTCACCCCTCCACTTT. Its translation is CASSSVPGQGFSPLHF.

The chain is built from TRBV6-6 and TRBJ2-7, with unresolved D. CDR1 and CDR2 (germline): MNHNY, SVGAGI (reference sequence). The CDR3 totals 14 residues. The V and J ends lost 0 bases and 2 bases respectively, with 8 bases between them. CDR3 coding DNA: TGTGCCAGCAGTTACTCGGCAGGCCCCTACGAGCAGTACTTC. Translation gives CASSYSAGPYEQYF.

This chain links TRBV6-9 with TRBJ2-1; D possibly corresponds to TRBD1 (5 bases). This CDR3 has 15 amino acids. Between the trimmed V and J ends, which lost 2 bases and 4 bases, there was a span of 12 bases. CDR1 and CDR2 (germline): MNHGY, SVAAGI. DNA of the CDR3: TGTGCCAGCAGTTATCGGCAGGGAATGTACAATGAGCAGTTCTTC. Its protein product is CASSYRQGMYNEQFF.